Following are 17 T cell receptor beta chains from one sample sequenced in a study of neurological immune-mediated disorders. TCRdb recomputed calls from the 5' RACE reads with MiXCR, one row per CDR3 protein. Among around 35,000 distinct CDR3 sequences, more than 1.3% were seen once, and the ten largest hold around 8.8%. The sequenced sample was PBMCs. All receptors come from a woman aged 25 to 39 with multiple sclerosis.

This clonotype was picked up many times. The chain recombines TRBV5-1 with TRBJ2-2; 8 nucleotides line up with TRBD1. There are 14 residues in the CDR3. Trimming cost V 3 bases and J 7 bases; bases outside gene matches: 5. CDR1 and CDR2 (germline): SGHRS, YFSETQ. Here the CDR3 reads CASSSTGAVGELFF. The CDR3, as DNA: TGCGCCAGCAGCTCGACAGGGGCGGTCGGGGAGCTGTTTTTT.

This clonotype was seen many times. The rearrangement links TRBV18 to TRBJ1-1; D is unresolved. This CDR3 contains 13 residues. V shed 8 bases and J shed 5 bases, with 15 bases lying between them. Germline CDR1 is KGHSH and CDR2 is LQKENI. The CDR3 DNA follows: TGTGCCAGCCTAATTGGGGTGAGGACTGAAGCTTTCTTT. Translation: CASLIGVRTEAFF.

This clonotype was counted many times. The chain carries TRBV27 and TRBJ2-3; D is perhaps TRBD2 (5 bases). Germline-derived CDR1 and CDR2 are MNHEY and SMNVEV (reference sequence). The CDR3 is 14 amino acids. Trimming shortened V by 5 bases and J by 4 bases, and 13 bases separated the two germline ends. The CDR3 coding sequence is TGTGCCAGCAGTATAGGACTGTTCCCAGATACGCAGTATTTT. Its translation: CASSIGLFPDTQYF.

Ten or more counts support this clonotype. CDR3 sequence reads: CSVEGQRTGVGYEQYF. The CDR3 DNA sequence: TGCAGCGTTGAAGGGCAACGGACAGGGGTGGGATACGAGCAGTACTTC. The rearrangement joins TRBV29-1 to TRBJ2-7; 9 bases fit TRBD1. After removal of 1 base from V and 4 bases from J, the junction contained 11 bases not matched to a gene. CDR3 length equals 16 residues. The germline V gene has CDR1 SQVTM and CDR2 ANQGSEA.

In its sample, this clonotype was seen many times. The chain links TRBV5-6 to TRBJ2-7; 9 positions match TRBD1. The germline gives CDR1 SGHDT, CDR2 YYEEEE. The CDR3 runs to 17 residues. V shed 2 bases and J 5 bases; nucleotides not matched to a gene: 14. As DNA, the CDR3 is TGTGCCAGCAGCTTTTCTTTGGGACAGGGATTTGTCAACGAGCAGTACTTC. Amino acid sequence: CASSFSLGQGFVNEQYF.

The table lists this clonotype with many counts. The V gene is TRBV5-1, the J gene TRBJ2-7; 7 nucleotides line up with TRBD1. V was pared by 4 bases and J by 0 bases, with 4 bases of the junction left unmatched. The V gene's germline CDR1 is SGHRS and CDR2 YFSETQ. This CDR3 spans 14 amino acids. Written as DNA, the CDR3 is TGCGCCAGCAGCCCCGGGACAGTCTCCTACGAGCAGTACTTC. Its protein is CASSPGTVSYEQYF.

This clonotype has at least ten counts. The CDR3 DNA reads TGCGCCAGCAGCTTTTTGGTCCAATCAAACAATGAGCAGTTCTTC. It yields the protein CASSFLVQSNNEQFF. The chain couples TRBV5-1 to TRBJ2-1; D call uncertain. The length of the CDR3 is 15 residues. V was clipped by 2 bases and J by 5 bases, with 14 bases between them. Germline V gene lookup returns CDR1 SGHRS and CDR2 YFSETQ.

This clonotype was seen repeatedly, ten times or more. This rearrangement joins TRBV12-3 or TRBV12-4 to TRBJ2-5; no firm D call. V shed 1 base and J shed 5 bases, with 8 bases lying between them. This CDR3 region has 13 residues. The CDR3 DNA follows: TGTGCCAGCAGTTTAGGGCCGCGCGAGACCCAGTACTTC. It yields the protein CASSLGPRETQYF.

This clonotype was counted at least ten times. The chain links TRBV7-2 to TRBJ2-3, with D possibly matching TRBD1 (5 bases). V was pared by 2 bases and J by 5 bases, with 8 bases between. This CDR3 has 13 amino acids. In germline, CDR1 is SGHTA, CDR2 FQGNSA. CDR3 DNA: TGTGCCAGCAGCTTACAGGGTGGAGATACGCAGTATTTT. Translation gives CASSLQGGDTQYF.

The sample holds a few counts of this clonotype. This chain links TRBV7-8 with TRBJ2-1; TRBD1 aligns across 7 bases. Trimming removed 7 bases from V and 10 bases from J; junction bases left unmatched: 10. The CDR3 extends over 13 amino acids. The germline CDR1 and CDR2 sequences are SGHVS and FQNEAQ. The CDR3 region has the DNA TGTGCCAGCACCTTGCGACAGGGTTTGGAGCAGTTCTTC. Its protein is CASTLRQGLEQFF.

At least ten counts were recorded for this clonotype. The V gene is TRBV20-1, the J gene TRBJ2-7; D possibly matches TRBD1 or TRBD2 (6 bases each). Deletions cut 5 bases from V and 6 bases from J, with 17 bases between. Germline CDR1 and CDR2: DFQATT and SNEGSKA (reference sequence). The CDR3 length is 13 residues. The CDR3 DNA reads as TGCAGTGCTGCGATCGTCGAGGGGGGCGAGCAGTACTTC. It encodes CSAAIVEGGEQYF.

This clonotype was counted many times. The rearrangement joins TRBV12-3 or TRBV12-4 to TRBJ1-4; D is perhaps TRBD1 (5 bases). The CDR3 length is 14 residues. V was trimmed by 3 bases and J by 8 bases, leaving 13 bases between them. CDR3 region: CASSLRQGGEKLFF. DNA of the CDR3: TGTGCCAGCAGTTTGCGTCAGGGTGGGGAAAAACTGTTTTTT.

This clonotype was counted ten times or more. The V gene is TRBV6-2 or TRBV6-3, the J gene TRBJ2-1; 7 bases are shared with TRBD1. Unmatched junction bases numbered 10, after V lost 8 bases and J lost 9 bases. The CDR3 is 13 amino acids. The germline V gene has CDR1 MNHEY and CDR2 SVGEGT. CDR3 protein: CASGPTGLAEQFF. The CDR3, as DNA: TGTGCCAGCGGTCCGACAGGGCTCGCTGAGCAGTTCTTC.

This clonotype has at least ten counts. V and J are TRBV5-1 and TRBJ2-2, with D unresolved. The CDR3 spans 13 residues. Germline V CDR1 and CDR2: SGHRS, YFSETQ. The ends were cut back, 0 bases at V and 6 bases at J, with 6 bases in the middle. In DNA, the CDR3 is TGCGCCAGCAGCTTGGATGGGGCCGGGGAGCTGTTTTTT. It translates to CASSLDGAGELFF. Supplemented by reference TRBV5-1 and TRBJ2-2, the full variable domain reads KAGVTQTPRYLIKTRGQQVTLSCSPISGHRSVSWYQQTPGQGLQFLFEYFSETQRNKGNFPGRFSGRQFSNSRSEMNVSTLELGDSALYLCASSLDGAGELFFGEGSRLTVL.

This clonotype was observed at least ten times. The rearrangement uses TRBV7-2 and TRBJ2-5, with 8 bases fitting TRBD1. V shed 2 bases and J 4 bases; nucleotides not matched to a gene: 3. CDR1 and CDR2 (germline): SGHTA, FQGNSA. The CDR3 extends over 14 amino acids. CDR3 sequence reads: CASSLYGQGETQYF. CDR3 coding DNA: TGTGCCAGCAGCTTATACGGACAGGGAGAGACCCAGTACTTC.

This clonotype was picked up many times. This chain uses TRBV6-2 or TRBV6-3 with TRBJ2-1; D is undetermined. The V end was cut by 0 bases, the J end by 4 bases, with 10 bases between. This CDR3 comprises 15 residues. Per the germline V gene, CDR1 is MNHEY and CDR2 is SVGEGT. The CDR3 spells CASSYSFIPYNEQFF. The CDR3 DNA reads as TGTGCCAGCAGTTACTCGTTCATCCCGTACAATGAGCAGTTCTTC.

This clonotype was picked up many times. The rearrangement uses TRBV5-6 and TRBJ2-2; possibly TRBD1 for D (5 bases). In germline, CDR1 is SGHDT, CDR2 YYEEEE. V lost 0 bases and J 7 bases, leaving 16 bases between the germline ends. The CDR3 is 16 residues long. The chain's CDR3 is CASSLDGAGKSGELFF. The DNA for the CDR3 is TGTGCCAGCAGCTTGGATGGGGCAGGGAAGAGCGGGGAGCTGTTTTTT. The variable domain in full, completed from reference TRBV5-6 and TRBJ2-2, reads DAGVTQSPTHLIKTRGQQVTLRCSPKSGHDTVSWYQQALGQGPQFIFQYYEEEERQRGNFPDRFSGHQFPNYSSELNVNALLLGDSALYLCASSLDGAGKSGELFFGEGSRLTVL.